This T cell receptor beta chain was identified in a study of regulatory T cells in long-lasting Graves disease. The germline V gene has CDR1 DFQATT and CDR2 SNEGSKA (reference sequence). The CDR3 sequence is 14 residues long. A word on this clonotype: This may be a read error: a much more frequent sequence differs by one nucleotide.

With iRepertoire HTBI primers and Arm-PCR of CDR3 regions, TCR beta libraries were built. TCRdb fed the multiplex PCR reads into MiXCR, producing one record per CDR3 protein. The table lists about 530,000 distinct CDR3 sequences, 15% to 20% of them singletons. Described time point: newly diagnosed GD, antithyroid drugs for less than 3 months. The TCR library was made from RNA extracted from PBMCs. The same sample was also studied in work on T cells in Graves' hyperthyroidism and ophthalmopathy.

This chain connects TRBV20-1 to TRBJ2-5, with 7 bases that match TRBD2. Sequenced here: peripheral blood mononuclear cells (PBMCs), sampled at new diagnosis, from a patient treated with antithyroid drugs. This sequence was found in a middle-aged woman with Graves disease. In nucleotides, the CDR3 is TGCAGTGCACCCTCGCGGGGGAGCCAAGAGGCCCAGTACTTC. Residues: CSAPSRGSQEAQYF.